This T cell receptor (beta chain) was recorded in a study of blood T cell repertoires in COVID-19. Overall study: COVID-19 samples from acute and convalescent phases originated in the United States, Italy and Spain.

Adults between about 18 and 89 years of age took part from about two dozen US areas. Self-reported history from a screening survey and questionnaire set each donor's cohort. In the original analysis: The assay estimated nucleated cells by amplifying reference gene primers. Some clones are missing from TCRdb's copy, which holds only in-frame ones; the method was immunoSEQ multiplex PCR. For V, J and clone size, that table is used; D and trimming come from the DNA. The repertoire includes 210,000 or so clones, 75% to 85% of them detected once, and approximately 4.6% sits in the top ten. Sequenced material: PBMCs or T cells enriched from blood (not recorded which). The TCR was taken from a man aged 25-40 years with acute COVID-19.

The DNA of the CDR3 is TGTGCCAGCAGCTTGGCGGGGGACAGGGGAAATTATGGCTACACCTTC. It translates to CASSLAGDRGNYGYTF. The chain links TRBV5-4 to TRBJ1-2; 10 positions match TRBD1. This CDR3 is built from 16 residues. V was pared by 0 bases and J by 5 bases, with 7 bases of the junction left unmatched. Germline loops: CDR1 SGHNT, CDR2 YYREEE (reference sequence).